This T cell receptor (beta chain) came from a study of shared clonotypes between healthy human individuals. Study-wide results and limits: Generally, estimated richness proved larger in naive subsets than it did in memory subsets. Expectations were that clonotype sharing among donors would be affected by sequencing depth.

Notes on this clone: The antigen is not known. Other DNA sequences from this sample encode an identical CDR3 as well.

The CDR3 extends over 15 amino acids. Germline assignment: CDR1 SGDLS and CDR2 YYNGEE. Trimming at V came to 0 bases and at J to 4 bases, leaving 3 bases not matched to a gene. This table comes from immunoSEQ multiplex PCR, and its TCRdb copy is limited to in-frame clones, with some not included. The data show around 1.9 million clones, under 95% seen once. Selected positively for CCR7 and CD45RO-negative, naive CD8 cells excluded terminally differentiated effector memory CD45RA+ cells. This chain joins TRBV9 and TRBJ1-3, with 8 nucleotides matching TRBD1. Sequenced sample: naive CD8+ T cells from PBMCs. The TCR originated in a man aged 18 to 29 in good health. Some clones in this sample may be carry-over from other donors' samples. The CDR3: CASSVAGGRGNTIYF. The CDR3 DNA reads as TGTGCCAGCAGCGTAGCAGGGGGCAGAGGAAACACCATATATTTT. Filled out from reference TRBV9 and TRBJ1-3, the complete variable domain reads DSGVTQTPKHLITATGQRVTLRCSPRSGDLSVYWYQQSLDQGLQFLIQYYNGEERAKGNILERFSAQQFPDLHSELNLSSLELGDSALYFCASSVAGGRGNTIYFGEGSWLTVV.